The 21 T cell receptor beta chains below come from one sample, sequenced in a study of cytomegalovirus exposure and HLA in healthy donors. The PCR was carried out with 60 Vbeta primers and 13 Jbeta primers. Profiling relied on immunoSEQ multiplex PCR, and the TCRdb table lists in-frame clones only, not all of them. The data hold 120,000 to 150,000 clones, with roughly three quarters observed a single time. Sequenced material: PBMCs. The receptors come from a woman between 40 and 50 years old in good health and CMV-seronegative.

The chain couples TRBV28 to TRBJ2-4; weak D call: TRBD2 (7 bases). V dropped 5 bases and J dropped 6 bases, with 14 bases sitting between them. CDR1 is MDHEN and CDR2 is SYDVKM in the germline V gene. CDR3 size: 14 residues. The CDR3 spells CASSLGGPINIQYF. Written as DNA, the CDR3 is TGTGCCAGCAGTCTGGGGGGGCCCATAAACATTCAGTACTTC.

This clone has a handful of counts. V usage is TRBV5-4 and J usage is TRBJ1-6; 7 bases are shared with TRBD1. The CDR3 spans 14 residues. The V segment lost 2 bases and the J segment 7 bases; nucleotides outside the gene matches: 3. Germline CDR1 and CDR2: SGHNT and YYREEE (reference sequence). This chain's CDR3 is CASSFGQANSPLHF. DNA of the CDR3: TGTGCCAGCAGCTTCGGACAGGCGAATTCACCCCTCCACTTT. Variable domain in full (rest from reference TRBV5-4 and TRBJ1-6): ETGVTQSPTHLIKTRGQQVTLRCSSQSGHNTVSWYQQALGQGPQFIFQYYREEENGRGNFPPRFSGLQFPNYSSELNVNALELDDSALYLCASSFGQANSPLHFGNGTRLTVT.

The chain's CDR3 is CASSPYRGQGFKPQHF. CDR3 bases: TGTGCCAGCTCACCATACCGAGGACAGGGTTTTAAGCCCCAGCATTTT. The chain employs TRBV18 and TRBJ1-5; TRBD1 matches at 8 bases. The CDR3 totals 16 residues. The trim removed 2 bases at V and 8 bases at J, leaving 11 bases unmatched. The V gene's germline CDR1 is KGHSH and CDR2 LQKENI.

The chain recombines TRBV19 with TRBJ2-1; no definite D call. V dropped 6 bases and J dropped 7 bases, with 16 bases sitting between them. The V gene's germline CDR1 is LNHDA and CDR2 SQIVND (reference sequence). This CDR3 is 14 amino acids long. The CDR3 spells CASSPRVGGNEQFF. CDR3 in DNA: TGTGCCAGTAGCCCACGGGTGGGTGGAAATGAGCAGTTCTTC.

The chain links TRBV11-3 to TRBJ1-1; maybe TRBD1 (6 bases). CDR3 length equals 14 residues. Germline V lookup: CDR1 SGHNT, CDR2 YENEEA. Trimming shortened V by 5 bases and J by 6 bases, and 16 bases separated the two germline ends. The CDR3 protein is CASSRSTDSPEAFF. CDR3 DNA: TGTGCCAGCAGCCGATCTACGGACAGTCCTGAAGCTTTCTTT.

The chain couples TRBV29-1 to TRBJ1-1; 7 nucleotides line up with TRBD1. Germline-derived CDR1 and CDR2 are SQVTM and ANQGSEA. The V segment lost 6 bases and the J segment 4 bases; nucleotides outside the gene matches: 5. The CDR3 sequence is 12 residues long. In DNA form, the CDR3 reads TGCAGCGTCATAGGGGGCGGCACTGAAGCTTTCTTT. It translates to CSVIGGGTEAFF.

The rearrangement joins TRBV11-2 to TRBJ2-6; D gene unclear. CDR1 and CDR2 from the germline V gene are SGHAT and FQNNGV. This CDR3 has 14 amino acids. Deletions cut 4 bases from V and 1 base from J, with 5 bases between. The CDR3 is CASSSQSGANVLTF. CDR3 DNA: TGTGCCAGCAGCTCCCAATCTGGGGCCAACGTCCTGACTTTC.

The chain couples TRBV5-1 to TRBJ2-7; TRBD2 matches at 9 bases. The junction had 14 bases not matched to a gene; V was cut back by 2 bases and J by 2 bases. CDR1 SGHRS and CDR2 YFSETQ come from the germline V gene. The CDR3 extends over 18 amino acids. The CDR3 region is CASSFATSGNPGAYEQYF. The CDR3 DNA is TGCGCCAGCAGCTTTGCGACTAGCGGCAACCCTGGGGCCTACGAGCAGTACTTC. The whole variable domain, filled in from reference TRBV5-1 and TRBJ2-7, reads KAGVTQTPRYLIKTRGQQVTLSCSPISGHRSVSWYQQTPGQGLQFLFEYFSETQRNKGNFPGRFSGRQFSNSRSEMNVSTLELGDSALYLCASSFATSGNPGAYEQYFGPGTRLTVT.

The chain recombines TRBV7-2 with TRBJ1-2, with 7 bases fitting TRBD1. Looked up from germline, CDR1 is SGHTA and CDR2 is FQGNSA. This CDR3 is built from 13 residues. With 1 base clipped from V and 7 bases from J, the junction kept 3 bases outside the gene matches. CDR3 loop: CASSLVDRAGYTF. The DNA of the CDR3 is TGTGCCAGCAGCTTAGTCGACAGGGCTGGCTACACCTTC.

This rearrangement joins TRBV20-1 to TRBJ2-5, with a tentative D call TRBD2 (5 bases). The end of the DNA aligns better with TRBJ2-7, so the J call may be wrong. The CDR3 extends over 11 amino acids. CDR1 and CDR2 (germline): DFQATT, SNEGSKA (reference sequence). For the CDR3, the DNA is TGCAGTGCTAGCGGGGTCTACGAGCAGTACTTC. Amino acids: CSASGVYEQYF.

The chain employs TRBV28 and TRBJ2-2; the D is unclear. CDR1 is MDHEN and CDR2 is SYDVKM in the germline V gene. This CDR3 is 14 amino acids long. V was pared by 6 bases and J by 4 bases, with 12 bases between. CDR3 loop: CASSLVLATGELFF. CDR3 coding DNA: TGTGCCAGCAGCCTTGTTTTAGCCACCGGGGAGCTGTTTTTT.

The chain combines TRBV18 with TRBJ2-2; TRBD1 agrees at 11 bases. The CDR3 is 18 amino acids. Per the germline V gene, CDR1 is KGHSH and CDR2 is LQKENI. Trimming removed 3 bases from V and 4 bases from J; junction bases left unmatched: 10. The CDR3 loop is CASSPHAPGTGGTGELFF. The CDR3 bases are TGTGCCAGCTCACCCCACGCGCCCGGGACAGGGGGCACCGGGGAGCTGTTTTTT.

The chain uses TRBV6-4 and TRBJ1-5, with 7 bases lining up with TRBD1. The V gene's germline CDR1 is MRHNA and CDR2 SNTAGT. Trimming cost V 5 bases and J 0 bases; bases outside gene matches: 13. CDR3 size: 18 residues. The chain's CDR3 is CASSPPTGQVYSNQPQHF. The CDR3 nucleotides read TGTGCCAGCAGTCCTCCTACTGGACAGGTTTATAGCAATCAGCCCCAGCATTTT.

The rearrangement joins TRBV7-8 to TRBJ2-1, with 8 nucleotides matching TRBD2. CDR1 SGHVS and CDR2 FQNEAQ come from the germline V gene. This CDR3 has 14 amino acids. Germline trimming cut 6 bases from V and 4 bases from J; bases unmatched to any gene: 5. CDR3 in amino acids: CASSNAGGYNEQFF. CDR3 nucleotide sequence: TGTGCCAGCAGTAATGCGGGAGGTTACAATGAGCAGTTCTTC.

With respect to this clone: This sample also contains other DNA sequences that code for the same CDR3. This CDR3 reads CASSVGQGNYGYTF. CDR3 nucleotides: TGTGCCAGCAGCGTAGGACAGGGAAACTATGGCTACACCTTC. The chain has TRBV9 and TRBJ1-2; TRBD1 aligns across 7 bases. CDR1 and CDR2 (germline): SGDLS, YYNGEE. The CDR3 runs 14 residues. V dropped 0 bases and J dropped 2; count of bases not matched to a gene: 1.

The chain couples TRBV13 to TRBJ1-6; weak D call: TRBD1 (5 bases). Trimming took 1 base from V and 10 from J, leaving 14 bases between them. The CDR3 runs to 15 residues. Germline V gives CDR1 PRHDT, CDR2 FYEKMQ (reference sequence). The CDR3 DNA follows: TGTGCCAGCAGCTTAGCGGCAGGGATCGGATCACCCCTCCACTTT. Its protein is CASSLAAGIGSPLHF.

The J gene is TRBJ2-7, the V gene TRBV4-1, with 8 bases fitting TRBD2. The ends lost 8 bases at V and 3 bases at J; junction bases unmatched: 6. In germline, CDR1 is MGHRA, CDR2 YSYEKL. The CDR3 totals 13 residues. The chain's CDR3 is CASGGRPHYEQYF. The CDR3 region has the DNA TGCGCCAGCGGCGGGAGGCCACACTACGAGCAGTACTTC.

The chain employs TRBV6-6 and TRBJ2-7; a possible D gene is TRBD1 (6 bases). Trimming shortened V by 6 bases and J by 1 base, and 7 bases separated the two germline ends. The CDR3 runs 12 residues. Germline lookup yields CDR1 MNHNY and CDR2 SVGAGI (reference sequence). The CDR3 DNA reads as TGTGCCAGCAGCCAGGGGTCCTACGAGCAGTACTTC. It yields the protein CASSQGSYEQYF.

V usage is TRBV20-1 and J usage is TRBJ1-1; no clear D gene. V was clipped by 3 bases and J by 5 bases, with 4 bases between them. Germline V gene lookup returns CDR1 DFQATT and CDR2 SNEGSKA (reference sequence). This CDR3 is built from 10 residues. DNA of the CDR3: TGCAGTGCTAGTTTAACTGAAGCTTTCTTT. Protein: CSASLTEAFF.

This chain connects TRBV4-1 to TRBJ2-7; TRBD2 might be the D (6 bases). CDR1 and CDR2 (germline): MGHRA, YSYEKL. V was shortened by 0 bases and J by 3 bases, with 15 bases between the two germline ends. The CDR3 length is 16 residues. The CDR3 nucleotides are TGCGCCAGCAGCCAAGATTTTGAGGAGGGGAACTACGAGCAGTACTTC. It codes for CASSQDFEEGNYEQYF.

The gene calls are TRBV5-6 and TRBJ2-1; the D is unclear. The CDR3 runs 15 residues. V lost 0 bases and J lost 6, with 13 bases in between. Germline CDR1 SGHDT, CDR2 YYEEEE. The CDR3 DNA reads as TGTGCCAGCAGCTTGGGGCAGAGGTACCCCAATGAGCAGTTCTTC. Amino acid sequence: CASSLGQRYPNEQFF. Based on the CDR3 plus reference TRBV5-6 and TRBJ2-1, the full variable domain is DAGVTQSPTHLIKTRGQQVTLRCSPKSGHDTVSWYQQALGQGPQFIFQYYEEEERQRGNFPDRFSGHQFPNYSSELNVNALLLGDSALYLCASSLGQRYPNEQFFGPGTRLTVL.